A single sample gave rise to the 16 T cell receptor beta chains below, sequenced in a study of T cell responses to AZD1222 COVID-19 vaccine. TCRdb keeps only in-frame clones here, not all; method: immunoSEQ multiplex PCR. The sample records 150,000 to 170,000 clones, roughly nine tenths being singletons. Sequencing was performed on peripheral blood, taken on day 0 of MenACWY control vaccination. These TCRs come from an adult in good health.

V is TRBV24-1 and J is TRBJ2-3, with D possibly matching TRBD1 (6 bases). The CDR3 sequence is 12 residues long. The germline CDR1 and CDR2 sequences are KGHDR and SFDVKD. Trimming removed 8 bases at V and 10 bases at J, with 15 bases between. CDR3: CATNQGPGAQYF. The CDR3 nucleotides read TGTGCCACCAATCAAGGACCAGGGGCGCAGTATTTT.

This chain links TRBV7-9 with TRBJ1-1; D remains ambiguous. The V end was cut by 1 base, the J end by 3 bases, with 15 bases between. This CDR3 spans 16 amino acids. CDR1 is SEHNR and CDR2 is FQNEAQ in the germline V gene (reference sequence). In DNA form, the CDR3 reads TGTGCCAGCAGCTTAGTCCCCAGCAGGTTTCACACTGAAGCTTTCTTT. Its translation: CASSLVPSRFHTEAFF.

The chain carries TRBV7-3 and TRBJ2-2; 10 bases line up with TRBD2. The V segment lost 4 bases and the J segment 5 bases; nucleotides outside the gene matches: 4. This CDR3 is 15 amino acids long. CDR1 and CDR2 (germline): SGHTA, FQGTGA. CDR3 in DNA: TGTGCCAGCAGCTCCCTAGCGGGAGAAACCGGGGAGCTGTTTTTT. This translates into CASSSLAGETGELFF.

This clone was seen a few times. V and J are TRBV9 and TRBJ1-1; 7 bases line up with TRBD1. The J segment lost 10 bases and the V segment lost 0 bases, leaving 6 bases of the junction unmatched. CDR1 and CDR2 from the germline V gene are SGDLS and YYNGEE. The CDR3 consists of 13 residues. The CDR3 spells CASSVEGGRAAFF. The CDR3 nucleotides are TGTGCCAGCAGCGTAGAAGGGGGCCGGGCAGCTTTCTTT.

This sequence joins TRBV30 and TRBJ2-7; 10 nucleotides agree with TRBD1. The germline gives CDR1 GTSNPN, CDR2 SVGIG (reference sequence). CDR3 length: 14 residues. The ends lost 3 bases at V and 0 bases at J; junction bases unmatched: 2. This CDR3 reads CAWRGDRGSYEQYF. The CDR3 DNA reads as TGTGCCTGGAGGGGGGACAGGGGCTCCTACGAGCAGTACTTC.

The V call is TRBV5-1, the J call TRBJ2-2; TRBD1 agrees at 9 bases. The germline CDR1 and CDR2 sequences are SGHRS and YFSETQ. The CDR3 is 15 amino acids. Unmatched junction bases numbered 8, after V lost 4 bases and J lost 7 bases. In DNA form, the CDR3 reads TGCGCCAGCAGCCGACAGGGGGAGAATATCGGGGAGCTGTTTTTT. It is translated as CASSRQGENIGELFF.

The chain employs TRBV25-1 and TRBJ1-1, with a possible D match to TRBD1 (5 bases). V shed 6 bases and J shed 1 base, with 9 bases lying between them. The CDR3 totals 13 residues. Looked up from germline, CDR1 is MGHDK and CDR2 is SYGVNS. The CDR3 sequence is CASRGQGNTEAFF. CDR3 bases: TGTGCCAGCAGAGGGCAGGGGAACACTGAAGCTTTCTTT.

The V gene is TRBV12-3 or TRBV12-4, the J gene TRBJ2-7, with D possibly being TRBD2 (5 bases). Trimming removed 7 bases from V and 7 bases from J, with 8 bases in between. CDR3 length: 10 amino acids. CDR3 nucleotide sequence: TGTGCCAGCAACCCGGGGGAGCAGTACGTC. It codes for CASNPGEQYV.

The chain employs TRBV6-5 and TRBJ2-7; the match to TRBD2 covers 10 bases. Germline V gene lookup returns CDR1 MNHEY and CDR2 SVGAGI. After removal of 5 bases from V and 3 bases from J, the junction contained 7 bases not matched to a gene. This CDR3 region has 15 residues. As DNA, the CDR3 is TGTGCCAGCAGTACTATAGCGGGAGGATTCTACGAGCAGTACTTC. This sequence encodes CASSTIAGGFYEQYF.

A single count supports this clone. The rearrangement uses TRBV7-2 and TRBJ1-5; TRBD1 might be the D (5 bases). V was trimmed by 1 base and J by 6 bases, leaving 16 bases between them. The CDR3 sequence is 16 residues long. The germline gives CDR1 SGHTA, CDR2 FQGNSA. The CDR3, as DNA: TGTGCCAGCAGCTTAGTGACTCCGGGCGGGGGTCAGCCCCAGCATTTT. It codes for CASSLVTPGGGQPQHF.

Only one count was recorded for this clone. The rearrangement uses TRBV2 and TRBJ1-6; the D gene is possibly TRBD1 (5 bases). Trimming cost V 2 bases and J 6 bases, with 11 bases left between them. The germline gives CDR1 SNHLY, CDR2 FYNNEI. The CDR3 extends over 15 amino acids. The chain's CDR3 is CASSEQGVRNSPLHF. CDR3 sequence (DNA): TGTGCCAGCAGTGAACAGGGTGTGCGTAATTCACCCCTCCACTTT. Supplemented by reference TRBV2 and TRBJ1-6, the full variable domain reads EPEVTQTPSHQVTQMGQEVILRCVPISNHLYFYWYRQILGQKVEFLVSFYNNEISEKSEIFDDQFSVERPDGSNFTLKIRSTKLEDSAMYFCASSEQGVRNSPLHFGNGTRLTVT.

The chain recombines TRBV30 with TRBJ2-1, with D possibly being TRBD1 or TRBD2 (5 bases each). This CDR3 is 12 amino acids long. Germline-derived CDR1 and CDR2 are GTSNPN and SVGIG (reference sequence). The ends were cut back, 0 bases at V and 9 bases at J, with 9 bases in the middle. This CDR3 is CAWSVAGTEQFF. The CDR3 nucleotides are TGTGCCTGGAGTGTAGCCGGGACTGAGCAGTTCTTC.

This clone was counted between two and nine times. The chain has TRBV5-1 and TRBJ1-3; maybe TRBD1 (5 bases). Germline assignment: CDR1 SGHRS and CDR2 YFSETQ. The V and J ends lost 0 bases and 0 bases respectively, with 13 bases between them. CDR3 size: 17 residues. CDR3 protein: CASSLGGTRLSGNTIYF. Here the CDR3 DNA reads TGCGCCAGCAGCTTGGGGGGGACCCGCCTCTCTGGAAACACCATATATTTT.

This chain uses TRBV27 with TRBJ1-6; D ambiguous. Germline CDR1 reads MNHEY; CDR2 reads SMNVEV (reference sequence). The ends were cut back, 6 bases at V and 0 bases at J, with 15 bases in the middle. The CDR3 spans 17 residues. CDR3 DNA sequence: TGTGCCAGCAGCCCTAGGACGGTGAGCTCCTATAATTCACCCCTCCACTTT. It codes for CASSPRTVSSYNSPLHF.

The chain is built from TRBV10-1 and TRBJ2-2, with D perhaps TRBD1 or TRBD2 (5 bases each). V lost 4 bases, J lost 4 bases, and 16 bases lay in between. Germline values: CDR1 WNHNN, CDR2 SYGVQD (reference sequence). This CDR3 comprises 16 residues. The CDR3 region is CASSGGEGSPTGELFF. The CDR3, as DNA: TGCGCCAGCAGTGGGGGAGAGGGGTCGCCCACCGGGGAGCTGTTTTTT.

The CDR3 DNA follows: TGTGCCAGCAGCTTGGTTTATGGGGTGTCCACTGAAGCTTTCTTT. Translation: CASSLVYGVSTEAFF. This chain connects TRBV5-4 to TRBJ1-1, with D unresolved. CDR1 and CDR2 (germline): SGHNT, YYREEE (reference sequence). This CDR3 spans 15 amino acids. V gave up 0 bases and J gave up 4 bases, with 13 bases separating them.